The present TCR beta chain was sequenced within a study of shared clonotypes between healthy human individuals. The trim removed 6 bases at V and 6 bases at J, leaving 13 bases unmatched. This CDR3 is 15 amino acids long. Germline V gives CDR1 SQVTM, CDR2 ANQGSEA. Using immunoSEQ multiplex PCR, the repertoire was profiled, and TCRdb retains in-frame clones only, with some absent. The table includes 1 million to 1.3 million clones, around 82% detected once. This clone has more than one count but fewer than ten. Material for sequencing was memory CD4+ T cells from PBMCs. Regarding subset: CD45RA-negative fraction. V is TRBV29-1 and J is TRBJ2-3, with 9 bases matching TRBD1. The source is a young man in good health. Some clones in this sample may be carry-over from other donors' samples. For the CDR3, the DNA is TGCAGCGTGCAAAAAACAGGGGGCACCCCTGATACGCAGTATTTT. This translates into CSVQKTGGTPDTQYF.